The 29 T cell receptor beta chains presented below share a single source sample, sequenced in a study of spatial heterogeneity in lung cancer. Time point meaning: sample taken at primary tumor resection. TCRdb re-analysed the 5' RACE reads in MiXCR, keeping a single row per CDR3 protein. The table includes tens of thousands of distinct CDR3 sequences, less than 9% detected once. This material consisted of PBMCs, taken at surgery. These receptors were obtained from a female donor with early-stage non-small cell lung cancer.

This clonotype was found many times. This sequence joins TRBV7-9 and TRBJ1-5; 8 positions agree with TRBD1. Trimming took 5 bases from V and 5 from J; bases not matched to a gene: 11. CDR3 length: 16 residues. The germline CDR1 and CDR2 sequences are SEHNR and FQNEAQ (reference sequence). The CDR3 DNA reads as TGTGCCAGCAGCGATGGGACAGGCGGCGGATATCAGCCCCAGCATTTT. Its protein is CASSDGTGGGYQPQHF.

At least ten counts were recorded for this clonotype. This chain links TRBV6-5 with TRBJ2-1; 15 nucleotides line up with TRBD2. CDR1 and CDR2 (germline): MNHEY, SVGAGI. Trimming cost V 5 bases and J 8 bases; bases outside gene matches: 10. The CDR3 is 17 residues long. CDR3 protein: CASSPWTSGRAGDEQFF. The DNA of the CDR3 is TGTGCCAGCAGTCCCTGGACTAGCGGGAGGGCGGGGGATGAGCAGTTCTTC.

This clonotype was observed many times. V and J are TRBV6-5 and TRBJ2-7; 10 bases match TRBD1. The trim removed 4 bases at V and 3 bases at J, leaving 6 bases unmatched. Germline CDR1 and CDR2: MNHEY and SVGAGI. The CDR3 loop spans 15 amino acids. Here the CDR3 DNA reads TGTGCCAGCAGTTCGGACCGGGACAGGGGCTACGAGCAGTACTTC. It is translated as CASSSDRDRGYEQYF.

The chain employs TRBV27 and TRBJ1-6, with no clear D. V was trimmed by 2 bases and J by 7 bases, leaving 9 bases between them. Germline CDR1 MNHEY, CDR2 SMNVEV (reference sequence). The CDR3 spans 14 residues. CDR3 region: CASSLRLQNSPLHF. CDR3 bases: TGTGCCAGCAGTTTACGGTTGCAGAATTCACCCCTCCACTTT.

This clonotype was counted many times. The rearrangement uses TRBV30 and TRBJ2-5, with 8 bases matching TRBD1. The V segment lost 3 bases and the J segment 0 bases; nucleotides outside the gene matches: 15. Per germline, CDR1 GTSNPN and CDR2 SVGIG (reference sequence). CDR3 size: 18 residues. The CDR3 DNA sequence: TGTGCCTGGAGAATCCCAAGTTTCGGGACAGGAGACCAAGAGACCCAGTACTTC. Protein product: CAWRIPSFGTGDQETQYF. The variable domain in full, completed from reference TRBV30 and TRBJ2-5, reads SQTIHQWPATLVQPVGSPLSLECTVEGTSNPNLYWYRQAAGRGLQLLFYSVGIGQISSEVPQNLSASRPQDRQFILSSKKLLLSDSGFYLCAWRIPSFGTGDQETQYFGPGTRLLVL.

This clonotype has a count of ten or more. The chain has TRBV11-3 and TRBJ2-1; 10 bases are shared with TRBD1. With V trimmed by 5 bases and J by 4 bases, 2 bases remained unmatched. This CDR3 has 14 residues. Germline values: CDR1 SGHNT, CDR2 YENEEA. The CDR3 here is CASSKGQGYNEQFF. The DNA for the CDR3 is TGTGCCAGCAGCAAGGGACAGGGGTACAATGAGCAGTTCTTC.

At least ten counts were recorded for this clonotype. The chain combines TRBV7-2 with TRBJ2-7, with 7 bases fitting TRBD1. The CDR3 is 14 amino acids. CDR1 SGHTA and CDR2 FQGNSA come from the germline V gene. Losses at the gene ends were 1 base for V and 4 bases for J; bases not matched to a gene: 4. The CDR3 region has the DNA TGTGCCAGCAGCTTAGGACAGGGTGGGTACGAGCAGTACTTC. Translating gives CASSLGQGGYEQYF.

The table lists this clonotype with many counts. The chain uses TRBV30 and TRBJ1-5, with D uncertain. V lost 4 bases and J lost 7, with 14 bases in between. CDR1 GTSNPN and CDR2 SVGIG come from the germline V gene (reference sequence). This CDR3 is built from 13 residues. CDR3 region: CAWNSAYRQPQHF. In DNA, the CDR3 is TGTGCCTGGAATTCTGCGTATCGCCAGCCCCAGCATTTT.

This clonotype has at least ten counts. The genes are TRBV5-1 and TRBJ2-3; TRBD2 aligns across 9 bases. The length of the CDR3 is 15 residues. V was pared by 2 bases and J by 0 bases, with 1 base of the junction left unmatched. Germline-derived CDR1 and CDR2 are SGHRS and YFSETQ. CDR3 protein: CASSFTSGSTDTQYF. Written as DNA, the CDR3 is TGCGCCAGCAGCTTTACTAGCGGGAGCACAGATACGCAGTATTTT.

At least ten counts were recorded for this clonotype. The gene calls are TRBV3-1 and TRBJ2-5, with 13 bases fitting TRBD2. This CDR3 has 19 amino acids. CDR1 and CDR2 from the germline V gene are LGHDT and YNNKEL (reference sequence). Trimming at V came to 3 bases and at J to 2 bases, leaving 12 bases not matched to a gene. The CDR3 nucleotides read TGTGCCAGCAGCCACGAATGGTTGGAGACTAGCGGGGGGCAAGAGACCCAGTACTTC. Its protein product is CASSHEWLETSGGQETQYF.

At least ten counts were recorded for this clonotype. The rearrangement joins TRBV5-1 to TRBJ1-6; possibly TRBD1 for D (5 bases). This CDR3 is built from 14 residues. Germline CDR1 and CDR2: SGHRS and YFSETQ. The V end lost 5 bases, the J end lost 7 bases, and 13 bases lay between the germline ends. The CDR3 is CASSSGFPNSPLHF. Here the CDR3 DNA reads TGCGCCAGCAGTTCAGGGTTCCCCAATTCACCCCTCCACTTT.

The table lists this clonotype with a few counts. V gene TRBV15 combines with J gene TRBJ2-7; TRBD1 matches 8 bases. Unmatched junction bases numbered 6, after V lost 1 base and J lost 4 bases. Germline lookup yields CDR1 LNHNV and CDR2 YYDKDF (reference sequence). The CDR3 is 15 amino acids. CDR3 sequence reads: CATSRVQGASYEQYF. CDR3 nucleotides: TGTGCCACCAGCAGAGTCCAGGGGGCCTCGTACGAGCAGTACTTC.

This clonotype was observed many times. The rearrangement joins TRBV10-3 to TRBJ2-3, with 7 bases fitting TRBD2. From germline, CDR1 is ENHRY and CDR2 SYGVKD. The J segment lost 2 bases and the V segment lost 10 bases, leaving 15 bases of the junction unmatched. This CDR3 has 16 residues. CDR3 protein: CATKAVAGESTDTQYF. CDR3 DNA: TGTGCCACCAAAGCCGTTGCGGGAGAGTCCACAGATACGCAGTATTTT.

As to this clonotype: At one of its ends the junction is not consistent with the germline gene, which may arise from a read error. The chain couples TRBV7-3 to TRBJ2-7, with a tentative D call TRBD1 (6 bases). The CDR3 is 12 amino acids. From germline, CDR1 is SGHTA and CDR2 FQGTGA. The CDR3 nucleotides read TGTGCCAGCAGGGACAGTAGCTCCGAGCAGAACTTC. Its translation: CASRDSSSEQNF. Full variable domain (rest looked up from reference TRBV7-3 and TRBJ2-7): GAGVSQTPSNKVTEKGKYVELRCDPISGHTALYWYRQSLGQGPEFLIYFQGTGAADDSGLPNDRFFAVRPEGSVSTLKIQRTERGDSAVYLCASRDSSSEQNFGPGTRLTVT.

This clonotype was counted between two and nine times. The V call is TRBV18, the J call TRBJ2-1, with TRBD2 identical over 8 bases. The CDR3 runs 18 residues. Trimming removed 4 bases from V and 0 bases from J; junction bases left unmatched: 11. From germline, CDR1 is KGHSH and CDR2 LQKENI. This CDR3 is CASSLRDPGGVSYNEQFF. DNA of the CDR3: TGTGCCAGCTCACTTCGAGATCCGGGGGGGGTCTCCTACAATGAGCAGTTCTTC.

This clonotype was observed many times. This rearrangement joins TRBV20-1 to TRBJ1-6; D remains ambiguous. The CDR3 runs 14 residues. Germline V gene data show CDR1 as DFQATT and CDR2 as SNEGSKA (reference sequence). Deletions cut 2 bases from V and 1 base from J, with 6 bases between. The CDR3 loop reads CSARLSSYNSPLHF. The CDR3 DNA is TGCAGTGCTAGACTTTCGTCCTATAATTCACCCCTCCACTTT.

The CDR3: CASSKTGESGYTF. The CDR3 coding sequence is TGTGCCAGCAGCAAAACAGGGGAGAGTGGCTACACCTTC. The chain joins TRBV7-2 to TRBJ1-2; 7 nucleotides match TRBD1. The J segment lost 7 bases and the V segment lost 5 bases, leaving 7 bases of the junction unmatched. This CDR3 comprises 13 residues. Germline V gene lookup returns CDR1 SGHTA and CDR2 FQGNSA. The variable domain in full, with the rest retrieved from reference TRBV7-2 and TRBJ1-2, is GAGVSQSPSNKVTEKGKDVELRCDPISGHTALYWYRQSLGQGLEFLIYFQGNSAPDKSGLPSDRFSAERTGGSVSTLTIQRTQQEDSAVYLCASSKTGESGYTFGSGTRLTVV.

The sample holds many counts of this clonotype. J is TRBJ1-2 and V is TRBV12-3 or TRBV12-4; D is possibly TRBD1 (6 bases). Trimming stripped 1 base from V and 4 bases from J, with 10 bases between. This CDR3 comprises 14 residues. CDR3 sequence (DNA): TGTGCCAGCAGTTTAGTCGGACAGCGCTATGGCTACACCTTC. This encodes CASSLVGQRYGYTF.

This clonotype was detected ten times or more. The chain combines TRBV20-1 with TRBJ2-7, with D perhaps TRBD1 (6 bases). The CDR3 contains 14 residues. Between the trimmed V and J ends, which lost 4 bases and 7 bases, there was a span of 20 bases. The germline CDR1 and CDR2 sequences are DFQATT and SNEGSKA (reference sequence). CDR3 DNA sequence: TGCAGTGCTATAACCCATGAATTTACAGGGGAGCAGTACTTC. As protein: CSAITHEFTGEQYF.

This clonotype has a count of ten or more. The chain links TRBV12-3 or TRBV12-4 to TRBJ2-1, with a tentative D call TRBD2 (5 bases). The CDR3 has 15 amino acids. Between the trimmed V and J ends, which lost 3 bases and 0 bases, there was a span of 9 bases. Here the CDR3 DNA reads TGTGCCAGCAGTTTCGGGATTAGCTCCTACAATGAGCAGTTCTTC. Protein product: CASSFGISSYNEQFF.

The CDR3 sequence: CASREDRGRQFF. In DNA, the CDR3 is TGTGCCAGCAGGGAGGACAGGGGGCGACAGTTCTTC. V usage is TRBV2 and J usage is TRBJ2-1; 11 bases are shared with TRBD1. This CDR3 region has 12 residues. Germline V lookup: CDR1 SNHLY, CDR2 FYNNEI. Losses at the gene ends were 6 bases for V and 13 bases for J; bases not matched to a gene: 5.

This clonotype was observed a few times. The V and J genes are TRBV6-5 and TRBJ2-7; D unclear. This CDR3 has 15 amino acids. CDR1 and CDR2 (germline): MNHEY, SVGAGI. The V end lost 9 bases, the J end lost 0 bases, and 18 bases lay between the germline ends. The DNA for the CDR3 is TGTGCCAGTTCCCGAGGAAAAGGTGACTCCTACGAGCAGTACTTC. This encodes CASSRGKGDSYEQYF.

This clonotype was recorded at least ten times. The chain is built from TRBV7-2 and TRBJ1-6; D not certain. The CDR3 contains 13 residues. Trimming cost V 5 bases and J 9 bases, with 11 bases left between them. Germline-derived CDR1 and CDR2 are SGHTA and FQGNSA. CDR3 nucleotides: TGTGCCAGCAGCCTCTGGACTGTTTCACCCCTCCACTTT. Amino acids: CASSLWTVSPLHF.

Concerning this clonotype: Just one base apart from a much larger clone, this may be a read error. The genes are TRBV5-5 and TRBJ1-4, with 8 bases aligning to TRBD1. Germline V gene sequence: CDR1 SGHKS, CDR2 YYEKEE (reference sequence). The CDR3 is made up of 14 amino acids. CDR3 coding DNA: TGTGTCAGCGACAGGGGCGGTACTAATGAAAAACTGTTTTTT. Amino acids: CVSDRGGTNEKLFF.

This clonotype was seen repeatedly, ten times or more. The chain has TRBV5-1 and TRBJ2-2, with TRBD2 matching 10 bases. Germline values: CDR1 SGHRS, CDR2 YFSETQ. V was clipped by 0 bases and J by 4 bases; unmatched bases: 9. This CDR3 contains 18 residues. The CDR3 protein is CASSLVPAGGPSTGELFF. CDR3 in DNA: TGCGCCAGCAGCTTGGTACCAGCGGGAGGGCCGAGCACCGGGGAGCTGTTTTTT.

V and J are TRBV15 and TRBJ2-1; 9 nucleotides line up with TRBD1. The germline CDR1 and CDR2 sequences are LNHNV and YYDKDF (reference sequence). This CDR3 has 16 amino acids. The V gene end was trimmed by 4 bases and the J gene end by 3 bases; junction bases not matched to a gene: 7. CDR3 in DNA: TGTGCCACCAGCACCCTACAGGGGGCCTACTACAATGAGCAGTTCTTC. This codes for CATSTLQGAYYNEQFF.

The sample holds a few counts of this clonotype. The chain links TRBV9 to TRBJ2-5; TRBD2 agrees at 11 bases. The ends lost 0 bases at V and 0 bases at J; junction bases unmatched: 4. The germline gives CDR1 SGDLS, CDR2 YYNGEE. The CDR3 is 17 residues long. The CDR3 DNA is TGTGCCAGCAGCGTAGGGGCTAGCGGGGGGCACCAAGAGACCCAGTACTTC. Translated: CASSVGASGGHQETQYF.

This clonotype was detected many times. The chain combines TRBV10-3 with TRBJ2-5; D call uncertain. The V gene lost 0 bases and the J gene lost 5 bases, with 10 bases spanning the gap. This CDR3 is built from 14 residues. Per germline, CDR1 ENHRY and CDR2 SYGVKD. The CDR3 DNA reads as TGTGCCATCAGTGAGTCGATGAGGTCGGAGACCCAGTACTTC. It yields the protein CAISESMRSETQYF.

Ten or more counts support this clonotype. The J gene is TRBJ1-2, the V gene TRBV12-3 or TRBV12-4; the D gene is possibly TRBD1 (5 bases). V was cut by 7 bases and J by 7 bases, with 19 bases left in between. The CDR3 is made up of 14 amino acids. The CDR3 coding sequence is TGTGCCAGCACCTATGGGGGGGTCGAGAGTGGCTACACCTTC. Its translation: CASTYGGVESGYTF.